This T cell receptor beta chain was profiled in a study of cytomegalovirus exposure and HLA in healthy donors listed by TCRdb under 2017. With respect to the entire study: In an earlier analysis of 587 of the donors, around 290 Gb of sequence data and approximately 100 million unique TCR beta sequences from about 179 million T cells were reported. About 310 gigabases of sequencing data and roughly 90 million unique TCR sequences were included in an early release covering roughly 600 HLA-typed donors. Of the approximately 370 genotyped donors, roughly 76% were placed in the genetic ancestry cluster associated with self-reported Caucasian donors. The study aimed to test whether cataloging public T cell receptors could reveal signatures of past pathogen exposure. Using immunosequencing, the study profiled T cell repertoires from approximately 700 subjects and related those repertoires to cytomegalovirus serostatus. Besides the first cohort of 500 to 700 subjects, a separate validation cohort made up of roughly 120 different subjects was used. To predict cytomegalovirus infection status, the study combined high-throughput TCR immunosequencing, statistical association of individual TCRs with disease status, and machine learning. To study patterns of TCR occurrence, a later analysis re-analyzed previously published TCR beta repertoires from 600 to 750 donors and added high-resolution HLA genotyping. The later analysis used no new phenotypic data to find candidate immune exposures, relying instead on TCR beta sequences and their occurrence across donors. In an earlier analysis of a few hundred of the donors, high-throughput TCR beta sequencing was used to judge whether each TCR beta V gene segment behaved as functional or pseudogenic. Donor age, sex, ethnicity and CMV serostatus were collected together with the repertoire data. Genome-wide SNP genotypes for about 65% of the roughly 700 donors were used in a later genetic analysis, which treated that subset as a discovery cohort. Every repertoire in the discovery cohort had been generated on one and the same sequencing platform. Class I and class II HLA loci were covered by the typing at four-digit resolution. The number of typed donors differed by locus: about 629-640 for A, B, C, DRB1 and DQB1; 500 to 550 for DQA1; around 610 for DPA1; and roughly 470 for DPB1. Five DR-DQ haplotypes were handled as single units for association and clustering, since linkage in the cohort was strong. On average, roughly 250,000 unique TCR beta nucleotide sequences were sequenced per donor among more than 350 genotyped donors of the cohort, with roughly 20% of those sequences being non-productive. Summary of the overall study and its limitations: Strong co-occurrence of HLA alleles, especially DR and DQ, made assigning TCR associations to individual alleles difficult. The classifier was reported to diagnose cytomegalovirus status with high specificity and sensitivity in both the original cohort and the validation cohort. A total of 150 to 200 TCR beta chains were listed by the study as associated with cytomegalovirus. Most TCR sequences were observed very rarely across donors, whereas some public TCRs were present in many individuals. Specific HLA alleles were associated with 16,951 TCR beta sequences at a false discovery rate of 0.05 in a later analysis. The only immune exposure information available for the cohort was CMV serostatus. According to the authors, the approach could potentially be generalized to other disease states and immunological phenotypes. In an earlier analysis of approximately 590 of the donors, most TCR beta V segments appeared in productive rearrangements about 87% or about 30% of the time, broadly matching IMGT annotations. The earlier analysis of about 600 of the donors excluded approximately 15 rarely observed V segments, including chromosome 9 orphons, because counts were too low. A later analysis found that most CMV-associated TCR beta chains appeared HLA-restricted, with HLA associations seemingly driven largely by CMV exposure. In a later genetic analysis, fewer N-insertions in productive TCRs were reported among donors in an Asian-associated ancestry cluster than the roughly 700-donor mean. A further reported finding was that TCR beta sequences accurately predicted the HLA-A and HLA-B alleles for most subjects in the first cohort. The cohort was sequenced for TCR beta chains only, and without alpha or paired-chain data the features that could be detected were limited. In a later analysis, HLA-associated TCR beta chains showed more clonal expansion and lower generation probabilities than non-associated chains that were equally common. Roughly uniform sequencing depth across donors was assumed in presence/absence analyses, although this assumption may not hold. According to a later analysis, parvovirus B19, influenza, CMV and Epstein-Barr virus appeared linked to several top co-occurrence clusters. Linkage disequilibrium might explain the correlated functional status among segregating V segments, but an unknown experimental factor could not be ruled out. In a later analysis, TCR association rates were found to vary across HLA loci, with the most associated TCRs seen for DRB1 alleles and the fewest for HLA-C alleles. A cluster of highly shared sequence variants was judged likely to represent a technical artifact of the sequencing pipeline. In a later genetic analysis, a missense DCLRE1C variant was associated with V-gene and J-gene trimming of TCR beta chains, and the association was replicated in an independent cohort. Because HLA typing was unavailable for some donors at each locus, only the typed subset was used in association tests. A few of the identified cytomegalovirus-associated TCR beta chains were confirmed in vitro to be specific for cytomegalovirus antigens.

Remarks on this clone: Its antigen is still unknown. Per-base quality was not reported, and no clone a single base away is much larger than it.

The cohort comprised 710 or so healthy bone marrow donors. Cohort members were all nominally healthy when sampled, although unrecorded immune exposures were likely present. The donor was CMV seropositive and was included in the group of 290 or so seropositive cohort members. A peripheral blood sample was collected from each donor, and TCR beta sequencing was performed on peripheral blood mononuclear cells. Genomic DNA extraction from the blood cell samples was performed with the Qiagen DNeasy Blood Extraction Kit. The method behind the library was the immunoSEQ multiplex PCR assay. For the multiplex PCR, a mixture combining 60 forward primers for TCR Vbeta segments and 13 reverse primers for TCR Jbeta segments was used. A multiplex PCR assay on genomic DNA amplified the CDR3 region of rearranged TCR beta genes. On the Illumina HiSeq System, the amplified TCR beta libraries were sequenced as 87-base-pair reads. Under the source paper's analysis protocol: In a later analysis, tens of millions of unique TCR beta chains were counted across the roughly 670 repertoires, and around 11 million of these chains were shared by at least two donors. To remove PCR and sequencing errors, raw reads were error-corrected and collapsed into unique sequences using a nearest-neighbor algorithm that merged closely related sequences. CDR3 sequences were aligned to IMGT reference sequences to assign V, D and J gene segments. For a sequence to be retained, a match of at least six nucleotides was required to both a V gene segment and a J gene segment. Rearrangements were classified as productive when the CDR3 lacked stop codons and remained in frame with V and J, and all other rearrangements were classified as non-productive. CDR3 was defined according to IMGT convention as the region running from the second conserved V-encoded cysteine to the conserved J-encoded phenylalanine. The earlier analysis of approximately 500 of the donors excluded sequences that lacked an unambiguous match to a single V gene segment. An earlier analysis of approximately 590 of the donors classified V segments as functional when productive rearrangements were above 56.7% and as segregating when the standard deviation between donors was above 5%. A statistical classification framework was built to diagnose cytomegalovirus status from the catalog of TCR beta chain sequences. In a later analysis, V and J genes were assigned by comparing TCR nucleotide sequences against IMGT/GENE-DB human TR gene sequences. Using the TCRdist pipeline, a later analysis assigned CDR3 sequences along with most-parsimonious VDJ recombination scenarios. In a later analysis, each TCR beta chain was defined by its CDR3 amino acid sequence together with its V-gene family, and reads lacking a unique V-gene family were excluded. As a way to deal with suspected cross-contamination and a sequencing artifact, a later analysis dropped hundreds of nucleotide sequences that were highly shared and had low generation probability. For each public chain, a later analysis derived a clonal expansion index from normalized ranks of inferred template counts within each repertoire. In a later analysis, generation probabilities were computed using a VDJ recombination model fitted to out-of-frame rearrangements, and the results were checked against IGoR. A later analysis scored TCR-TCR, TCR-HLA and TCR-CMV co-occurrence with hypergeometric tests, applying a repertoire-size bias correction to TCR pairs. A later analysis estimated false discovery rates by permuting HLA or CMV assignments 20 times. In a later analysis, co-occurring TCRs were grouped using DBSCAN, with TCRdist sequence similarity added in when clustering inside HLA-allele-positive subsets. Repertoires with fewer than 30,000 or more than 120,000 public chains, plus five repertoires with anomalous nucleotide sharing, were excluded from co-occurrence clustering. What TCRdb holds here is the immuneACCESS table cut down to in-frame rearrangements. Part of the clones is not present; checked against another copy, under half of the missing clones reflect an unresolved V gene, and the others are unexplained. V and J calls and clone size follow that table, whereas D and trimming were derived from the DNA. The sample includes over 80,000 clones, with more than 65% observed a single time. The ten largest account for about a sixth of the sample.

Sample: PBMCs. This receptor was obtained from a woman in her late teens or twenties in good health and CMV-seropositive.

The nucleotide sequence reads TGTGCCAGCAGCTCCTCGGGGGGGCCTCCCTACGAGCAGTACTTC. Its translation is CASSSSGGPPYEQYF. The V and J genes are TRBV11-1 and TRBJ2-7, with TRBD2 identical over 8 junction bases. The CDR3, cysteine through phenylalanine, is 15 amino acids long. The sequence is cut down to CDR3 DNA, 45 bases in frame from base 1. The junction shows trimming of 4 bases on V and 2 bases on J, and the gene matches do not reach 7 bases of it. As encoded in the germline V gene (reference sequence), CDR1 is SGHAT while CDR2 is FQDESV.